The 25 T cell receptor beta chains presented below share a single source sample, sequenced in a study of identifying expanded T cells in peripheral blood. Method: immunoSEQ multiplex PCR; TCRdb's copy keeps in-frame clones and lacks some. The sample lists approximately 80,000 clones; just under 85% were seen once. What was sequenced was blood. These receptor sequences come from a person between 18 and 75 years old in good health.

J is TRBJ2-7 and V is TRBV23-1; 11 bases agree with TRBD2. Being an ORF, TRBV23-1 has a function that is uncertain. Trimming took 2 bases from V and 4 from J; bases not matched to a gene: 10. This CDR3 has 17 residues. This CDR3 reads CASSQPLLAGAAYEQYF. The CDR3 region has the DNA TGCGCCAGCAGTCAACCCCTACTAGCGGGAGCGGCGTACGAGCAGTACTTC.

This rearrangement joins TRBV18 to TRBJ1-2; D possibly corresponds to TRBD1 (5 bases). The germline V gene has CDR1 KGHSH and CDR2 LQKENI. The CDR3 spans 13 residues. Trimming removed 6 bases at V and 3 bases at J, with 11 bases between. CDR3 nucleotide sequence: TGTGCCAGCTCGGAGGGGTCCGACTATGGCTACACCTTC. Its protein product is CASSEGSDYGYTF.

The chain employs TRBV7-2 and TRBJ2-1; D possibly uses TRBD1 or TRBD2 (5 bases each). The germline CDR1 and CDR2 sequences are SGHTA and FQGNSA. This CDR3 has 14 amino acids. The germline V and J ends were trimmed by 1 base and 5 bases, with 9 bases remaining between them. The CDR3 region is CASSLDPGHNEQFF. CDR3 DNA: TGTGCCAGCAGCTTAGACCCGGGACACAATGAGCAGTTCTTC.

The chain is built from TRBV4-2 and TRBJ2-7; perhaps TRBD2 as D (5 bases). This CDR3 has 15 residues. V shed 0 bases and J shed 3 bases, with 12 bases lying between them. Germline CDR1 is LGHNA and CDR2 is YNFKEQ. CDR3 sequence: CASSQDWAGLYEQYF. CDR3 nucleotides: TGTGCCAGCAGCCAAGATTGGGCAGGACTCTACGAGCAGTACTTC.

This clone was seen only once. This sequence joins TRBV6-5 and TRBJ2-3, with D possibly matching TRBD2 (5 bases). The germline V gene encodes CDR1 MNHEY and CDR2 SVGAGI. The length of the CDR3 is 16 residues. The V gene lost 4 bases and the J gene lost 0 bases, with 14 bases spanning the gap. Here the CDR3 reads CASSSRRGASTDTQYF. The CDR3 region has the DNA TGTGCCAGCAGTTCTCGACGGGGTGCTAGCACAGATACGCAGTATTTT.

J is TRBJ1-2 and V is TRBV30, with a possible D match to TRBD1 (6 bases). Germline CDR1 is GTSNPN and CDR2 is SVGIG (reference sequence). The length of the CDR3 is 13 residues. The V end was cut by 5 bases, the J end by 2 bases, with 12 bases between. The chain's CDR3 is CAWGNRANYGYTF. CDR3 sequence (DNA): TGTGCCTGGGGGAACAGGGCGAACTATGGCTACACCTTC.

Comment on this clone: Relative to the germline gene, one junction end is altered; a read error may explain this. V and J are TRBV28 and TRBJ2-2; D is uncertain. This CDR3 spans 12 amino acids. Germline CDR1 and CDR2: MDHEN and SYDVKM. The CDR3 DNA sequence: TGCGCCATAGGGTCGAACACCGGGGAGCTGTTTTTT. Protein product: CAIGSNTGELFF. Based on the CDR3 plus reference TRBV28 and TRBJ2-2, the full variable domain is DVKVTQSSRYLVKRTGEKVFLECVQDMDHENMFWYRQDPGLGLRLIYFSYDVKMKEKGDIPEGYSVSREKKERFSLILESASTNQTSMYLCAIGSNTGELFFGEGSRLTVL.

The chain carries TRBV6-5 and TRBJ1-2; D may be TRBD1 (6 bases). The V and J ends lost 2 bases and 3 bases respectively, with 16 bases between them. The CDR3 consists of 16 residues. Per the germline V gene, CDR1 is MNHEY and CDR2 is SVGAGI. DNA for the CDR3: TGTGCCAGCAGTTACCAGCCTCCGGGACAAGACTATGGCTACACCTTC. Translation: CASSYQPPGQDYGYTF.

The table lists this clone with a few counts. The V and J genes are TRBV6-5 and TRBJ2-7; TRBD2 aligns across 9 bases. V lost 8 bases to trimming and J lost 2 bases; unmatched junction nucleotides: 1. This CDR3 comprises 12 residues. Per germline, CDR1 MNHEY and CDR2 SVGAGI. The DNA for the CDR3 is TGTGCCAGCCTAGCGGGACCCTACGAGCAGTACTTC. Residues: CASLAGPYEQYF.

The rearrangement uses TRBV5-5 and TRBJ2-7; a possible D gene is TRBD1 (5 bases). V gave up 4 bases and J gave up 0 bases, with 14 bases separating them. This CDR3 contains 15 residues. Germline V gives CDR1 SGHKS, CDR2 YYEKEE (reference sequence). The CDR3 sequence is CASSASWGDSYEQYF. Here the CDR3 DNA reads TGTGCCAGCAGCGCAAGCTGGGGCGACTCCTACGAGCAGTACTTC.

This clone was seen just once. The rearrangement joins TRBV27 to TRBJ1-2, with 10 positions matching TRBD1. The CDR3 totals 15 residues. Germline lookup yields CDR1 MNHEY and CDR2 SMNVEV (reference sequence). V lost 4 bases and J lost 8; bases outside the gene matches: 10. CDR3: CASSSPGQGMTGYTF. CDR3 DNA: TGTGCCAGCAGTTCTCCGGGACAGGGGATGACGGGCTACACCTTC.

The rearrangement joins TRBV7-6 to TRBJ2-7; D uncertain. The germline V gene encodes CDR1 SGHVS and CDR2 FNYEAQ. This CDR3 has 11 residues. Trimming cost V 5 bases and J 2 bases, with 4 bases left between them. Here the CDR3 reads CASSATYEQYF. CDR3 bases: TGTGCCAGCAGCGCAACCTACGAGCAGTACTTC. Drawing the rest from reference TRBV7-6 and TRBJ2-7, the complete variable domain is GAGVSQSPRYKVTKRGQDVALRCDPISGHVSLYWYRQALGQGPEFLTYFNYEAQQDKSGLPNDRFSAERPEGSISTLTIQRTEQRDSAMYRCASSATYEQYFGPGTRLTVT.

The gene calls are TRBV13 and TRBJ2-7; tentative D call: TRBD1 (6 bases). CDR1 PRHDT and CDR2 FYEKMQ come from the germline V gene (reference sequence). CDR3 length equals 13 residues. With 3 bases removed from V and 7 bases from J, the gap between germline ends came to 13 bases. The chain's CDR3 is CASSFPGTGEQYF. The CDR3 DNA sequence: TGTGCCAGCAGCTTTCCCGGAACAGGGGAGCAGTACTTC.

The chain uses TRBV5-6 and TRBJ2-7; possibly TRBD1 or TRBD2 for D (5 bases each). In germline, CDR1 is SGHDT, CDR2 YYEEEE. V gave up 3 bases and J gave up 4 bases, with 14 bases separating them. This CDR3 has 14 residues. CDR3 protein: CASSWGWGSYEQYF. The CDR3 DNA sequence: TGTGCCAGCAGCTGGGGTTGGGGGTCGTACGAGCAGTACTTC.

The chain combines TRBV5-4 with TRBJ2-7, with 7 bases identical to TRBD1. V gave up 4 bases and J gave up 1 base; unmatched junction bases: 8. This CDR3 spans 15 amino acids. Germline V gene data show CDR1 as SGHNT and CDR2 as YYREEE (reference sequence). The CDR3: CASSLGQELSYEQYF. The DNA for the CDR3 is TGTGCCAGCAGCCTTGGACAGGAGCTATCCTACGAGCAGTACTTC.

This clone came up a few times. DNA for the CDR3: TGCGCCAGCAGCTTGGCGGGACTAGCGGGAGAGAAAGACGAGCAGTACTTC. Translation: CASSLAGLAGEKDEQYF. This chain links TRBV5-1 with TRBJ2-7; 14 nucleotides agree with TRBD2. Losses at the gene ends were 0 bases for V and 5 bases for J; bases not matched to a gene: 7. The germline V gene has CDR1 SGHRS and CDR2 YFSETQ. The CDR3 spans 17 residues.

This clone was seen a single time. This chain connects TRBV19 to TRBJ2-7, with 11 positions matching TRBD2. The CDR3 contains 15 residues. Germline CDR1 is LNHDA and CDR2 is SQIVND (reference sequence). The V gene end was trimmed by 0 bases and the J gene end by 5 bases; junction bases not matched to a gene: 3. CDR3 amino acids: CASSIDWGLADEQYF. CDR3 sequence (DNA): TGTGCCAGTAGTATAGATTGGGGACTAGCGGACGAGCAGTACTTC. The full variable domain, completed using reference TRBV19 and TRBJ2-7, is DGGITQSPKYLFRKEGQNVTLSCEQNLNHDAMYWYRQDPGQGLRLIYYSQIVNDFQKGDIAEGYSVSREKKESFPLTVTSAQKNPTAFYLCASSIDWGLADEQYFGPGTRLTVT.

This clone has more than one count but fewer than ten. This chain uses TRBV18 with TRBJ1-5; D is undetermined. Germline CDR1 reads KGHSH; CDR2 reads LQKENI. The CDR3 has 16 residues. Between the trimmed V and J ends, which lost 5 bases and 1 base, there was a span of 15 bases. DNA of the CDR3: TGTGCCAGCTCAAGTTTGACTTTAGTAAGCAATCAGCCCCAGCATTTT. Translating it yields CASSSLTLVSNQPQHF.

The rearrangement uses TRBV9 and TRBJ2-7; 11 bases align to TRBD2. Looked up from germline, CDR1 is SGDLS and CDR2 is YYNGEE. The V segment lost 4 bases and the J segment 9 bases; nucleotides outside the gene matches: 9. CDR3 size: 14 residues. This CDR3 reads CASSSGTSGETQYF. The CDR3, as DNA: TGTGCCAGCAGCAGTGGGACTAGCGGAGAAACGCAGTACTTC.

The chain combines TRBV29-1 with TRBJ2-5; perhaps D is TRBD1 or TRBD2 (6 bases each). Trimming left V 7 bases short and J 5 bases short, with 14 bases between. This CDR3 comprises 12 residues. Germline assignment: CDR1 SQVTM and CDR2 ANQGSEA. CDR3 residues: CSGQTGGETQYF. The CDR3 DNA reads as TGCAGCGGTCAGACAGGAGGGGAGACCCAGTACTTC. Variable domain in full (rest from reference TRBV29-1 and TRBJ2-5): SAVISQKPSRDICQRGTSLTIQCQVDSQVTMMFWYRQQPGQSLTLIATANQGSEATYESGFVIDKFPISRPNLTFSTLTVSNMSPEDSSIYLCSGQTGGETQYFGPGTRLLVL.

This clone is a singleton in its sample. The rearrangement links TRBV7-3 to TRBJ2-3; TRBD2 agrees at 14 bases. J gave up 0 bases and V 4 bases, and 18 bases lay outside the gene matches. Germline V gene sequence: CDR1 SGHTA, CDR2 FQGTGA. This CDR3 contains 22 residues. The CDR3 nucleotides are TGTGCCAGCAGCTCGCGACTAGCGGGAGGGCCGGGGAGAATGCCTAGCACAGATACGCAGTATTTT. This translates into CASSSRLAGGPGRMPSTDTQYF.

In nucleotides, the CDR3 is TGTGCCAGCAGTTACACTGTGGACGCTGCCTACGAGCAGTACTTC. It specifies CASSYTVDAAYEQYF. The chain has TRBV6-5 and TRBJ2-7, with D unclear. Germline lookup yields CDR1 MNHEY and CDR2 SVGAGI. Trimming took 2 bases from V and 2 from J, leaving 13 bases between them. This CDR3 is built from 15 residues.

The V and J genes are TRBV19 and TRBJ2-2; 9 positions match TRBD1. Germline V gene data show CDR1 as LNHDA and CDR2 as SQIVND (reference sequence). CDR3 size: 15 residues. Germline trimming cut 5 bases from V and 5 bases from J; bases unmatched to any gene: 6. The CDR3 loop is CASSARTGETGELFF. The CDR3 DNA reads TGTGCCAGTAGTGCCAGGACAGGGGAGACCGGGGAGCTGTTTTTT.

The J gene is TRBJ1-1, the V gene TRBV6-5; 7 nucleotides agree with TRBD1. The CDR3 is made up of 14 amino acids. Trimming removed 7 bases from V and 5 bases from J; junction bases left unmatched: 10. Germline V gene lookup returns CDR1 MNHEY and CDR2 SVGAGI. As DNA, the CDR3 is TGTGCCAGCAAAACCGGACAGGAGAGGACTGAAGCTTTCTTT. Translating gives CASKTGQERTEAFF.

The CDR3 here is CASSAGGEQPQHF. The CDR3 DNA follows: TGTGCCAGCAGTGCAGGGGGCGAACAGCCCCAGCATTTT. This sequence joins TRBV6-4 and TRBJ1-5, with 8 bases that match TRBD1. V trimming: 4 bases; J trimming: 7 bases; junction bases outside the gene matches: 3. The CDR3 totals 13 residues. Germline assignment: CDR1 MRHNA and CDR2 SNTAGT.